This is a list of T cell receptor beta chains from one sample in a study of cytomegalovirus exposure and HLA in healthy donors. Sequenced by immunoSEQ multiplex PCR; TCRdb stores in-frame clones only, minus some. The sample has about 160,000 clones, roughly 72% seen once; the top ten hold 7% to 7.5%. Sequenced input: PBMCs. The receptor source for this set is a middle-aged man in good health and CMV-seropositive. Each CDR3 is given without its conserved first and last residue. Size values are once, few and many counts, or a class for expanded clones, and some rows have none.

v_gene	j_gene	abundance	CDR3aa
TRBV6-6	TRBJ1-5	.	ASSLGLYSNQPQH
TRBV4-3	TRBJ2-2	.	ASSPSGGGNTGELF
TRBV5-5	TRBJ2-2	.	ASSFIDGAGDTGELF
TRBV7-8	TRBJ1-1	.	ASSQRQGFGTEAF
TRBV5-1	TRBJ1-1	.	ASSWDLNTEAF
TRBV5-5	TRBJ1-2	.	ASSPDTFNYGYT
TRBV6-5	TRBJ2-3	few	ASSPVAGGTDTQY
TRBV5-1	TRBJ1-2	many	ASSSATGYYGYT
TRBV11-1	TRBJ2-3	.	ASSPNRDRQGDTQY
TRBV18	TRBJ1-3	.	ASSPVGEAGNTIY
TRBV11-2	TRBJ2-1	.	ASSARLAVQQF
TRBV5-1	TRBJ2-1	once	ASSPQASGVRRGADNEQF
TRBV5-1	TRBJ2-1	.	ASSPWGLEQF
TRBV7-2	TRBJ2-1	once	ASSLSLLASYNEQF
TRBV2	TRBJ2-7	.	ASRPGQGAFYEQY
TRBV19	TRBJ1-5	.	ATDRGGGRQPQH
TRBV7-8	TRBJ2-7	.	ASSLALSSSSYEQY